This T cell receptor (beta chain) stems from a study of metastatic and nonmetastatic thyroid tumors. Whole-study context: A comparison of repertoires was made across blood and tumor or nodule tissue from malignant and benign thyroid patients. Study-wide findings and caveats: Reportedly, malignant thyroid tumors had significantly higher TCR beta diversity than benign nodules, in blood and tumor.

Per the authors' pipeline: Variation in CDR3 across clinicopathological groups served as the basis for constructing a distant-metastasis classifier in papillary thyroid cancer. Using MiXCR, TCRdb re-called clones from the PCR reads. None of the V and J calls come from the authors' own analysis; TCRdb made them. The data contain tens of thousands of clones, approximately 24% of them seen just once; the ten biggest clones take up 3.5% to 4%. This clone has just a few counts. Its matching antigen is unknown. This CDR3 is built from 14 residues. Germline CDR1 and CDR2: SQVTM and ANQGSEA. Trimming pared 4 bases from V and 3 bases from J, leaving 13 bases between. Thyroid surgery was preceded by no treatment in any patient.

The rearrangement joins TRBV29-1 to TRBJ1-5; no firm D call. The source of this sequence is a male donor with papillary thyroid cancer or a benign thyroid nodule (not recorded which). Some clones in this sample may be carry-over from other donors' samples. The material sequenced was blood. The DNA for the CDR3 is TGCAGCGTTGGGGATCCCATGAACAATCAGCCCCAGCATTTT. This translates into CSVGDPMNNQPQHF.